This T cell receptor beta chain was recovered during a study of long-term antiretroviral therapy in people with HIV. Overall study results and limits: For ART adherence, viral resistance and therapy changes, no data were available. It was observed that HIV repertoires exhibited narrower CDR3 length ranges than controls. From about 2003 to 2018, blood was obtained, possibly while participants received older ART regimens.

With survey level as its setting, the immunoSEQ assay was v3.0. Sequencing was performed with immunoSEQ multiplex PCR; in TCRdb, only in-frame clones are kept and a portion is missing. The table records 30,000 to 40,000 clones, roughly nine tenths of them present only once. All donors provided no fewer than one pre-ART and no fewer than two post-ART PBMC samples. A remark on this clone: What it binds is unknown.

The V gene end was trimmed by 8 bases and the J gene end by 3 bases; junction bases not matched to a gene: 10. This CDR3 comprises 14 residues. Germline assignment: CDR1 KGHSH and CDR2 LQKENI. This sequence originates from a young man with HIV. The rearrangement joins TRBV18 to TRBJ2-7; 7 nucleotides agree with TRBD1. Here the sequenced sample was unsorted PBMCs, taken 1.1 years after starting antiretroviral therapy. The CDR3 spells CASALDRASYEQYF. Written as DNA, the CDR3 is TGTGCCAGCGCTTTAGACAGGGCTAGCTACGAGCAGTACTTC.